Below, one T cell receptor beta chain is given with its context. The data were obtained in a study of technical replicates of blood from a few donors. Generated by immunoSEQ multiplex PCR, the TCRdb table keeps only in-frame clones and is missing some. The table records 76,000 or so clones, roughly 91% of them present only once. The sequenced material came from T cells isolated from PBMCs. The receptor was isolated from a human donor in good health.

CDR3 sequence (DNA): TGTGCCAGCAGCCCCGCCCCGGGACAGGGAACCGGCTACACCTTC. Translation gives CASSPAPGQGTGYTF. This chain uses TRBV6-5 with TRBJ1-2, with TRBD1 identical over 9 bases. The CDR3 contains 15 residues. Germline V gene sequence: CDR1 MNHEY, CDR2 SVGAGI. The J segment lost 8 bases and the V segment lost 6 bases, leaving 13 bases of the junction unmatched.